This section outlines one T cell receptor (beta chain) sequence together with its context. What it binds is unknown. Between the mid-2010s and the late 2010s, patients underwent resection in Japan or China. Histologic diagnosis was independently verified by two lung pathologists. The assay was immunoSEQ multiplex PCR, and TCRdb's table has in-frame clones only and misses some. The sample records roughly 2,800 clones, roughly 87% being singletons. The record originates from a study of immune evolution from preneoplasia to lung adenocarcinoma. The CDR3 length is 15 residues. V lost 2 bases and J 3 bases, leaving 14 bases between the germline ends. Germline V gene data show CDR1 as SEHNR and CDR2 as FQNEAQ (reference sequence). General study findings and limits: Later-stage lesions appeared to have more T cells, more diversity, less clonality. Top clone frequencies peaked in normal lung, apparently declining through invasive adenocarcinoma.

This clonotype was obtained from a person between 70 and 80 years old with lung adenocarcinoma. Sequences were obtained from FFPE adjacent normal lung tissue. The chain combines TRBV7-9 with TRBJ2-7; weak D call: TRBD2 (5 bases). The CDR3 nucleotides are TGTGCCAGCAGCTTAAATAGGGAGCTGAGCTACGAGCAGTACTTC. Protein product: CASSLNRELSYEQYF.